This T cell receptor (beta chain) derives from a study of blood T cell repertoires in COVID-19. Overall study context: Specimens from acute and convalescent COVID-19 originated in the United States, Italy and Spain.

Authors' data handling: Amplification of reference gene primers provided the estimated nucleated cell counts. TCRdb keeps only in-frame clones here, not all; method: immunoSEQ multiplex PCR. That table is the source of V, J and clone size, and D and trimming were worked out from the DNA. The profile shows roughly 190,000 clones, roughly nine tenths of them singletons. The source of this sequence is a man between 60 and 70 years old with active or convalescent COVID-19. Sequenced sample: peripheral blood.

The CDR3 coding sequence is TGTGCCAGCAGAAACACAGGGGACACCGGGGAGCTGTTTTTT. Protein product: CASRNTGDTGELFF. The chain is built from TRBV2 and TRBJ2-2; 7 nucleotides line up with TRBD1. CDR1 and CDR2 from the germline V gene are SNHLY and FYNNEI. Trimming removed 6 bases from V and 3 bases from J; junction bases left unmatched: 4. The CDR3 extends over 14 amino acids.